Presented here are 10 T cell receptor beta chains from one specimen sequenced in a study of T-cell reconstitution after alpha-beta-depleted transplantation in children. A TCRbeta library incorporating unique molecular identifiers was prepared. A single record per CDR3 protein comes from TCRdb applying MiXCR to the PCR reads. The table lists approximately 510,000 distinct CDR3 sequences, around 19% of them singletons. The specimen was PBMCs from the stem cell graft donor, collected from the stem cell graft. These receptors came from a human donor who donated a stem cell graft to a child with acute lymphoblastic leukemia.

This clonotype was counted only a few times. V usage is TRBV20-1 and J usage is TRBJ1-1; D call uncertain. The CDR3 consists of 13 residues. V lost 4 bases, J lost 1 base, and 10 bases lay in between. CDR1 and CDR2 (germline): DFQATT, SNEGSKA (reference sequence). CDR3 in amino acids: CSAKRNRNTEAFF. Here the CDR3 DNA reads TGCAGTGCTAAGCGGAACCGGAACACTGAAGCTTTCTTT.

The chain is built from TRBV29-1 and TRBJ2-7, with D unresolved. The CDR3 has 13 residues. Trimming stripped 4 bases from V and 4 bases from J, with 14 bases between. Germline CDR1 SQVTM, CDR2 ANQGSEA. CDR3: CSVGQNRAYEQYF. CDR3 bases: TGCAGCGTTGGTCAGAACAGAGCTTACGAGCAGTACTTC.

The chain joins TRBV5-6 to TRBJ1-2; TRBD1 might be the D (5 bases). V lost 0 bases and J 4 bases, leaving 13 bases between the germline ends. The CDR3 spans 15 residues. Germline values: CDR1 SGHDT, CDR2 YYEEEE. The CDR3 spells CASSLAPRGFYGYTF. As DNA, the CDR3 is TGTGCCAGCAGCTTGGCCCCGAGGGGCTTCTATGGCTACACCTTC. Full variable domain (remainder filled in from reference TRBV5-6 and TRBJ1-2): DAGVTQSPTHLIKTRGQQVTLRCSPKSGHDTVSWYQQALGQGPQFIFQYYEEEERQRGNFPDRFSGHQFPNYSSELNVNALLLGDSALYLCASSLAPRGFYGYTFGSGTRLTVV.

The V call is TRBV7-9, the J call TRBJ2-7; weak D call: TRBD2 (5 bases). CDR3 length equals 14 residues. CDR1 and CDR2 from the germline V gene are SEHNR and FQNEAQ (reference sequence). Trimming removed 5 bases from V and 0 bases from J, with 11 bases in between. Written as DNA, the CDR3 is TGTGCCAGCAGCCCACAGCGGTTCTCCTACGAGCAGTACTTC. It yields the protein CASSPQRFSYEQYF. Filled out from reference TRBV7-9 and TRBJ2-7, the complete variable domain reads DTGVSQNPRHKITKRGQNVTFRCDPISEHNRLYWYRQTLGQGPEFLTYFQNEAQLEKSRLLSDRFSAERPKGSFSTLEIQRTEQGDSAMYLCASSPQRFSYEQYFGPGTRLTVT.

This clonotype was counted a few times. This sequence joins TRBV10-3 and TRBJ2-3, with D uncertain. Germline lookup yields CDR1 ENHRY and CDR2 SYGVKD. This CDR3 comprises 12 residues. The V end was cut by 3 bases, the J end by 4 bases, with 5 bases between. The CDR3 region has the DNA TGTGCCATCAGTGAAACCTCAGATACGCAGTATTTT. This translates into CAISETSDTQYF.

This clonotype appeared a few times. The chain uses TRBV5-1 and TRBJ2-3; D perhaps matches TRBD1 (5 bases). The germline V gene encodes CDR1 SGHRS and CDR2 YFSETQ. The length of the CDR3 is 15 residues. V was clipped by 0 bases and J by 1 base, with 9 bases between them. CDR3 DNA sequence: TGCGCCAGCAGCTTGGAAACAGGACGCACAGATACGCAGTATTTT. Protein sequence: CASSLETGRTDTQYF.

V gene TRBV29-1 combines with J gene TRBJ2-2; D gene ambiguous. CDR1 and CDR2 from the germline V gene are SQVTM and ANQGSEA. The CDR3 loop spans 12 amino acids. Trimming removed 6 bases from V and 1 base from J, with 6 bases in between. The chain's CDR3 is CSVGLNTGELFF. For the CDR3, the DNA is TGCAGCGTGGGCCTGAACACCGGGGAGCTGTTTTTT.

This sequence joins TRBV6-1 and TRBJ1-1; D remains unclear. CDR1 and CDR2 from the germline V gene are MNHNS and SASEGT. The CDR3 has 15 amino acids. V lost 5 bases and J lost 6, with 19 bases in between. The CDR3 reads CASSPDPFKSSEAFF. CDR3 DNA: TGTGCCAGCAGTCCGGACCCCTTCAAAAGCTCTGAAGCTTTCTTT.

The chain combines TRBV27 with TRBJ1-1; no definite D call. Germline values: CDR1 MNHEY, CDR2 SMNVEV (reference sequence). The germline V and J ends were trimmed by 6 bases and 6 bases, with 11 bases remaining between them. This CDR3 is 12 amino acids long. DNA for the CDR3: TGTGCCAGCAGAGGGCAGCGTCCTGAAGCTTTCTTT. Protein sequence: CASRGQRPEAFF.

This clonotype has only a few counts. The chain employs TRBV29-1 and TRBJ2-2; D might be TRBD1 or TRBD2, each matching 6 bases. This CDR3 comprises 16 residues. Germline-derived CDR1 and CDR2 are SQVTM and ANQGSEA. Trimming shortened V by 5 bases and J by 6 bases, and 22 bases separated the two germline ends. This CDR3 reads CSVRKVGGATAGELFF. In DNA, the CDR3 is TGCAGCGTTCGAAAGGTGGGGGGCGCGACGGCCGGGGAGCTGTTTTTT.